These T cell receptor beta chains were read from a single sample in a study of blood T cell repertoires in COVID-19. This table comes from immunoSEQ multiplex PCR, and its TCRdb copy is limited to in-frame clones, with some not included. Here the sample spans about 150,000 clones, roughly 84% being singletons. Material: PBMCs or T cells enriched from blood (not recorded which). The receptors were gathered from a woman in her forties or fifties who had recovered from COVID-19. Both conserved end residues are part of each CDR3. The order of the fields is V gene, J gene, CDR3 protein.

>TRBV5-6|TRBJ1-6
CASSLTGQKNSPLHF
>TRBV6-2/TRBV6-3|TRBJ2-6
CASSYSIQTQLGANVLTF
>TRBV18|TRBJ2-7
CASSPRQGPITYEQYF
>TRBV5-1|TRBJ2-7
CASSLASYGPYEQYF
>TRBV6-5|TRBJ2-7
CASRIPGLPYEQYF
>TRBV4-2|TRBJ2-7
CASSQDQHRGHYEQYF
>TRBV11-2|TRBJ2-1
CASSPRQGRDEQFF
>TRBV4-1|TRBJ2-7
CASSQAGYPYEQYF
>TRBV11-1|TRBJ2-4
CASSSSGIAAKNIQYF
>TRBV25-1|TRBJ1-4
CASSVFRGGGEKLFF
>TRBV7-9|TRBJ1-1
CASSNLTGIRTEAFF
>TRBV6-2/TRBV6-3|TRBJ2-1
CASSRPSGAYNEQFF
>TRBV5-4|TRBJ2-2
CASTDKLFEGVGTGELFF
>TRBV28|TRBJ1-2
CASSLGAEGWQGYTF
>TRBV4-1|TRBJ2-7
CASSQAQGAYEQYF
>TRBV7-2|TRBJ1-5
CASSLNGRGSNQPQHF
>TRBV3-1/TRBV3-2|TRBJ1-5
CASSQEGTVHF
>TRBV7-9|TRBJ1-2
CASGGPDYGYTF
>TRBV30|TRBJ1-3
CAWSRGTGNTIYF
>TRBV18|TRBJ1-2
CASSPDRYYGYTF
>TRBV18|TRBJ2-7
CASSPPNSYEQYF
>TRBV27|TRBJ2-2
CASTRDRGGGELFF
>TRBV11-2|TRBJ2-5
CASSLTSAGGETQYF
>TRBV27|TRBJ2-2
CASSFEAGELFF
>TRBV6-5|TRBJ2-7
CATTGTGTYEQYF
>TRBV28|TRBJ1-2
CANGEGGARSGYTF
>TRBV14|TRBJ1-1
CASSQVAGANTEAFF
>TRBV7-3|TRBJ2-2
CASSPLGGITGELFF
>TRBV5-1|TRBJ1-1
CASSRGTEGTEAFF
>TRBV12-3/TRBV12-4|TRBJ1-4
CASQQTNEKLFF
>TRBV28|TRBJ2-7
CASTNRPGRSPSYEQYF
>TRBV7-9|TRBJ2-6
CASSMDRGPTGANVLTF
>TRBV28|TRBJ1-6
CASSTYTGNWRNSPLHF
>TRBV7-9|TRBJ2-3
CASSLGREQDTQYF
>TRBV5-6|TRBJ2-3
CASSPQGTSGRSGTDTQYF
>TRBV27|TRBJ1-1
CASSFSPNTEAFF
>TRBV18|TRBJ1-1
CASSPLAGTEAFF
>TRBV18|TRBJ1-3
CASSPLTASGNTIYF
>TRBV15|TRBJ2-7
CATSISSGRGYEQYF
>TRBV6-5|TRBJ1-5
CASSYGPTADQPQHF
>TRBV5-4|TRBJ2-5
CASSRSGRAWETQYF
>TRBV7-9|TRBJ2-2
CASSLAGTSQSGELFF